Included here is one T cell receptor (beta chain) sequence, with context. Repertoires were generated with immunoSEQ multiplex PCR, while TCRdb's copy carries only in-frame clones and drops some. Of about 130,000 clones detected, about 92% appear once; the ten largest clones hold around 1.6%. The sample is drawn from a study of control samples from healthy donors and cancer patients. The V end was cut by 2 bases, the J end by 9 bases, with 7 bases between. The CDR3 is made up of 11 amino acids. Germline V gene lookup returns CDR1 KGHSH and CDR2 LQKENI. This clonotype originated in a man aged 45-60 years with head and neck cancer. The V call is TRBV18, the J call TRBJ1-1; no clear D. The sequenced sample consisted of PBMCs. DNA for the CDR3: TGTGCCAGCTCACCAGATAGGCAAGCTTTCTTT. Its protein product is CASSPDRQAFF.